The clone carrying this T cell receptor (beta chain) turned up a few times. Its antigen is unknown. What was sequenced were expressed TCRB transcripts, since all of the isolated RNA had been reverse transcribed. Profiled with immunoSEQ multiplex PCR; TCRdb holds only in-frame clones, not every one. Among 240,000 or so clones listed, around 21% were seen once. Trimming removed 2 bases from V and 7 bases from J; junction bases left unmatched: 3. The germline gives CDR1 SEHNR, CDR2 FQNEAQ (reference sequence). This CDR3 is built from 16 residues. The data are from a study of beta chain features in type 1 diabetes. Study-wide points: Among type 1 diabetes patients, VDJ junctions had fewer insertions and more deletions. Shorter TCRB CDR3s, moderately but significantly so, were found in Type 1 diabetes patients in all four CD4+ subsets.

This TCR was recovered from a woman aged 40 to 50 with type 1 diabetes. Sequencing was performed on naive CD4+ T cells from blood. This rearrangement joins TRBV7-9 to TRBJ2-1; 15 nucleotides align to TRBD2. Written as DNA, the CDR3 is TGTGCCAGCAGCTTAAGGACTAGCGGGAGGGCTAATGAGCAGTTCTTC. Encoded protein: CASSLRTSGRANEQFF.